This is a list of T cell receptor beta chains from one sample in a study of T cell responses to AZD1222 COVID-19 vaccine. Some clones are missing from TCRdb's copy, which holds only in-frame ones; the method was immunoSEQ multiplex PCR. The top ten clones hold over 1.5% of a sample with about 100,000 clones, about nine tenths of them seen once. Sequencing was performed on peripheral blood, taken on day 0 of AZD1222 vaccination. These receptors were taken from an adult in good health. The CDR3 runs from the conserved cysteine through the conserved F or W. D genes are given only for firm matches. Not all rows give a size; the values are once, few, many and, for expanded clones, a class.

size	V	D	J	DNA	CDR3
.	TRBV3-1/TRBV3-2	.	TRBJ2-3	TGTGCCAGCAGCTACCTTACCGGCACTACAGATACGCAGTATTTT	CASSYLTGTTDTQYF
.	TRBV18	TRBD2	TRBJ2-3	TGTGCCAGCTCACCAAAGACTAGCGGGATATCAGATACGCAGTATTTT	CASSPKTSGISDTQYF
once	TRBV30	.	TRBJ1-2	TGTGCCTGGAAGGGGGTGAAGGTTCTCCCTAACTATGGCTACACCTTC	CAWKGVKVLPNYGYTF
.	TRBV24-1	.	TRBJ2-1	TGTGCCACCAGTGATTTTAGACTGGGGGGCTCCTACAATGAGCAGTTCTTC	CATSDFRLGGSYNEQFF
.	TRBV3-1/TRBV3-2	.	TRBJ1-2	TGTGCCAGCAGCCAACAGGATAACTATGGCTACACCTTC	CASSQQDNYGYTF
.	TRBV9	.	TRBJ1-2	TGTGCCAGCAGCGTTGGACCCTATGGCTACACCTTC	CASSVGPYGYTF
.	TRBV6-5	.	TRBJ2-3	TGTGCCAGCAGTCCGGGACTGGCTAGCACAGATACGCAGTATTTT	CASSPGLASTDTQYF
.	TRBV5-8	TRBD1	TRBJ1-5	TGTGCCAGCAGCTACGGGACAGGGGACAATCAGCCCCAGCATTTT	CASSYGTGDNQPQHF
.	TRBV28	TRBD2	TRBJ2-3	TGTGCCAGCAGTTTCATAGCGGGGGCAGGGACAGATACGCAGTATTTT	CASSFIAGAGTDTQYF
.	TRBV6-5	TRBD2	TRBJ2-3	TGTGCCAGCAGTCTTCTAGCGGAGGCAGATACGCAGTATTTT	CASSLLAEADTQYF
.	TRBV7-2	.	TRBJ1-1	TGTGCCAGCAGCTTAGGACGGGGCAGCGGGGTGACTGAAGCTTTCTTT	CASSLGRGSGVTEAFF
once	TRBV6-7	TRBD2	TRBJ2-1	TGTGCCAGCAGTTACAGGGGCGGGGGATGGGATGAGCAGTTCTTC	CASSYRGGGWDEQFF
.	TRBV11-1	TRBD1	TRBJ1-1	TGTGCCAGCAGCGTCTGGACAGGGGGCACTGAAGCTTTCTTT	CASSVWTGGTEAFF
.	TRBV5-1	.	TRBJ1-1	TGCGCCAGCAGCTTGGTCCAGGGAAATGAAGCTTTCTTT	CASSLVQGNEAFF
.	TRBV28	TRBD1	TRBJ2-7	TGTGCCAGCAGCACGGGACAGGGTAGTATCCACGAGCAGTACTTC	CASSTGQGSIHEQYF
.	TRBV12-3/TRBV12-4	.	TRBJ1-1	TGTGCCACCAAGGCAGAATGGACTGAAGCTTTCTTT	CATKAEWTEAFF
.	TRBV30	.	TRBJ1-6	TGTGCCTGGGGGGACGTCACCCTCCACTTT	CAWGDVTLHF
.	TRBV7-8	.	TRBJ1-1	TGTGCCAGCAGCCCACCCGGGAAAACTGAAGCTTTCTTT	CASSPPGKTEAFF
.	TRBV2	.	TRBJ2-2	TGTGCCAGCAAGGTTCGTTTTGAGAAGGACACCGGGGAGCTGTTTTTT	CASKVRFEKDTGELFF
once	TRBV2	TRBD2	TRBJ2-7	TGTGCCAGCAGGGCGAGCTCGACTAGCGGGACCGACGAGCAGTACTTC	CASRASSTSGTDEQYF
.	TRBV9	.	TRBJ2-5	TGTGCCAGCAGCGTAGCGCTCGGTAAGACTCAAGAGACCCAGTACTTC	CASSVALGKTQETQYF
.	TRBV15	.	TRBJ1-1	TGTGCCACCAGCAGAGTTCCTTTGAACACTGAAGCTTTCTTT	CATSRVPLNTEAFF
.	TRBV30	.	TRBJ1-5	TGTGCCTGGAGTGTCGGGTTTAATCAGCCCCAGCATTTT	CAWSVGFNQPQHF
.	TRBV6-6	.	TRBJ2-5	TGTGCCAGCACCCGGGACTCCCAAGAGACCCAGTACTTC	CASTRDSQETQYF
.	TRBV5-6	TRBD2	TRBJ2-1	TGTGCCAGCAGCTACGGGACTAGCGGGCACAATGAGCAGTTCTTC	CASSYGTSGHNEQFF
.	TRBV6-5	.	TRBJ2-1	TGTGCCAGCAGTTATGCCCAGCGGGACAATGAGCAGTTCTTC	CASSYAQRDNEQFF
.	TRBV19	TRBD1	TRBJ2-7	TGTGCCAGTAGTAAAGCCGGGACAGGGGCCTACGAGCAGTACTTC	CASSKAGTGAYEQYF
.	TRBV14	.	TRBJ1-2	TGTGCCAGCAGCCAAGATAGCCCCTCAGGGAAGAAGGGCTACACCTTC	CASSQDSPSGKKGYTF
.	TRBV6-1	.	TRBJ2-5	TGTGCCAGCAGTGAAGCGCTTGAGACCCAGTACTTC	CASSEALETQYF
once	TRBV4-1	.	TRBJ2-2	TGCGCCAGCAGCCAAGAAAAGGGGCGACTTTACACCGGGGAGCTGTTTTTT	CASSQEKGRLYTGELFF
once	TRBV2	TRBD2	TRBJ2-2	TGTGCCAGCCAAGCGGGAGAGAACACCGGGGAGCTGTTTTTT	CASQAGENTGELFF
.	TRBV15	.	TRBJ2-3	TGTGCCACCTCAAAGCGGACTTCTAGCACAGATACGCAGTATTTT	CATSKRTSSTDTQYF
.	TRBV28	TRBD1	TRBJ2-5	TGTGCCAGCATTGACGGGACAGAGGGGACCCAGTACTTC	CASIDGTEGTQYF
once	TRBV28	.	TRBJ1-6	TGTGCCAGCATTAGGGAATATAATTCACCCCTCCACTTT	CASIREYNSPLHF
.	TRBV20-1	.	TRBJ2-7	TGCAGTGCTAGTCGCTCAGTCGAGCAGTACTTC	CSASRSVEQYF
.	TRBV2	.	TRBJ1-1	TGTGCCAGCAGTTCGGTCGAGGGAGAAACGACTGAAGCTTTCTTT	CASSSVEGETTEAFF
few	TRBV9	.	TRBJ2-1	TGTGCCAGCAGCTCCAACAATGAGCAGTTCTTC	CASSSNNEQFF
.	TRBV11-2	TRBD1	TRBJ1-4	TGTGCCAGCAGCTTAGATACAGGGGTCGAAAAACTGTTTTTT	CASSLDTGVEKLFF
once	TRBV27	.	TRBJ1-3	TGTGCCAGCAGCAGAACAGGGCTCAGCTCTGGAAACACCATATATTTT	CASSRTGLSSGNTIYF
.	TRBV2	.	TRBJ1-6	TGTGCCAGCAGTGACCATTCACCCCTCCACTTT	CASSDHSPLHF
.	TRBV7-9	.	TRBJ2-2	TGTGCCAGCAGCTTATTAGAGAACCCCGGGGAGCTGTTTTTT	CASSLLENPGELFF
once	TRBV7-3	TRBD1	TRBJ1-5	TGTGCCAGCAGTTCTCTAACTCTTCCGGGACAGGACAGCAATCAGCCCCAGCATTTT	CASSSLTLPGQDSNQPQHF
.	TRBV11-3	.	TRBJ2-5	TGTGCCAGCAGCTTAAGCAACGGCGGGTATACGTACTTC	CASSLSNGGYTYF